The entry that follows covers one T cell receptor beta chain sequence. The table came from immunoSEQ multiplex PCR; TCRdb's copy has only in-frame clones and leaves some out. The sample yields about 71,000 clones, roughly 89% seen once. CDR1 SEHNR and CDR2 FQNEAQ come from the germline V gene (reference sequence). The CDR3 totals 12 residues. V lost 6 bases to trimming and J lost 7 bases, with 9 bases between them. This record belongs to a study of control samples from healthy donors and cancer patients. Sequencing was done on a sample of PBMCs. This chain links TRBV7-9 with TRBJ2-2; D remains ambiguous. The sequence came from a man in his sixties with lung cancer. The chain's CDR3 is CASSPPGGELFF. CDR3 DNA sequence: TGTGCCAGCAGTCCCCCGGGCGGGGAGCTGTTTTTT. Drawing the rest from reference TRBV7-9 and TRBJ2-2, the complete variable domain is DTGVSQNPRHKITKRGQNVTFRCDPISEHNRLYWYRQTLGQGPEFLTYFQNEAQLEKSRLLSDRFSAERPKGSFSTLEIQRTEQGDSAMYLCASSPPGGELFFGEGSRLTVL.